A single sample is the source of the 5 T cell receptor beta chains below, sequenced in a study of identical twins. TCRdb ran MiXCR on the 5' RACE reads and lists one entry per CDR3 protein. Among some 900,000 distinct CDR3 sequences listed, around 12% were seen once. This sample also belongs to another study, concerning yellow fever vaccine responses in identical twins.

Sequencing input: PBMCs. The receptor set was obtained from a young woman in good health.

The CDR3, as DNA: TGTGCCAGGAGTCTTGTGCACAATGAGCAGTTCTTC. Its translation is CARSLVHNEQFF. V usage is TRBV12-3 or TRBV12-4 and J usage is TRBJ2-1; D call uncertain. The ends were cut back, 9 bases at V and 5 bases at J, with 11 bases in the middle. The CDR3 has 12 residues.

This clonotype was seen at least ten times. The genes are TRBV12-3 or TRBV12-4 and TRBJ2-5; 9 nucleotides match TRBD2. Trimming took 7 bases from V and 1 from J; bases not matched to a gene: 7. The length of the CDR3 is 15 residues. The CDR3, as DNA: TGTGCCAGCAACGCGAGCGGGAGGCTCCAAGAGACCCAGTACTTC. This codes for CASNASGRLQETQYF.

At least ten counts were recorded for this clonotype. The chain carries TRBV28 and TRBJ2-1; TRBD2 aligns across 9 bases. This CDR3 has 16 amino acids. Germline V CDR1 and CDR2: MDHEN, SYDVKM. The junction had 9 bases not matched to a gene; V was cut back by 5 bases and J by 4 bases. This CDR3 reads CASSPEASGDYNEQFF. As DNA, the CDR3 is TGTGCCAGCAGTCCTGAGGCTAGCGGGGATTACAATGAGCAGTTCTTC.

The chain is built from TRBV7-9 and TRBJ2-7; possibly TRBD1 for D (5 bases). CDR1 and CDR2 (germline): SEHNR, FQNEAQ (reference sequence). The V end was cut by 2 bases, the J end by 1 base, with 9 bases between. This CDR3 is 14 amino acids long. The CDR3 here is CASSLSAGSYEQYV. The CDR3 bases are TGTGCCAGCAGCTTAAGCGCAGGGTCCTACGAGCAGTACGTC.

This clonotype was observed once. CDR3 in amino acids: CASSDMGRDNEQFF. CDR3 in DNA: TGCGCCAGCAGTGATATGGGCAGGGACAATGAGCAGTTCTTC. The gene calls are TRBV10-1 and TRBJ2-1, with D perhaps matching TRBD1 (5 bases). The CDR3 is 14 residues long. Germline CDR1 reads WNHNN; CDR2 reads SYGVQD (reference sequence). V was shortened by 3 bases and J by 5 bases, with 11 bases between the two germline ends.